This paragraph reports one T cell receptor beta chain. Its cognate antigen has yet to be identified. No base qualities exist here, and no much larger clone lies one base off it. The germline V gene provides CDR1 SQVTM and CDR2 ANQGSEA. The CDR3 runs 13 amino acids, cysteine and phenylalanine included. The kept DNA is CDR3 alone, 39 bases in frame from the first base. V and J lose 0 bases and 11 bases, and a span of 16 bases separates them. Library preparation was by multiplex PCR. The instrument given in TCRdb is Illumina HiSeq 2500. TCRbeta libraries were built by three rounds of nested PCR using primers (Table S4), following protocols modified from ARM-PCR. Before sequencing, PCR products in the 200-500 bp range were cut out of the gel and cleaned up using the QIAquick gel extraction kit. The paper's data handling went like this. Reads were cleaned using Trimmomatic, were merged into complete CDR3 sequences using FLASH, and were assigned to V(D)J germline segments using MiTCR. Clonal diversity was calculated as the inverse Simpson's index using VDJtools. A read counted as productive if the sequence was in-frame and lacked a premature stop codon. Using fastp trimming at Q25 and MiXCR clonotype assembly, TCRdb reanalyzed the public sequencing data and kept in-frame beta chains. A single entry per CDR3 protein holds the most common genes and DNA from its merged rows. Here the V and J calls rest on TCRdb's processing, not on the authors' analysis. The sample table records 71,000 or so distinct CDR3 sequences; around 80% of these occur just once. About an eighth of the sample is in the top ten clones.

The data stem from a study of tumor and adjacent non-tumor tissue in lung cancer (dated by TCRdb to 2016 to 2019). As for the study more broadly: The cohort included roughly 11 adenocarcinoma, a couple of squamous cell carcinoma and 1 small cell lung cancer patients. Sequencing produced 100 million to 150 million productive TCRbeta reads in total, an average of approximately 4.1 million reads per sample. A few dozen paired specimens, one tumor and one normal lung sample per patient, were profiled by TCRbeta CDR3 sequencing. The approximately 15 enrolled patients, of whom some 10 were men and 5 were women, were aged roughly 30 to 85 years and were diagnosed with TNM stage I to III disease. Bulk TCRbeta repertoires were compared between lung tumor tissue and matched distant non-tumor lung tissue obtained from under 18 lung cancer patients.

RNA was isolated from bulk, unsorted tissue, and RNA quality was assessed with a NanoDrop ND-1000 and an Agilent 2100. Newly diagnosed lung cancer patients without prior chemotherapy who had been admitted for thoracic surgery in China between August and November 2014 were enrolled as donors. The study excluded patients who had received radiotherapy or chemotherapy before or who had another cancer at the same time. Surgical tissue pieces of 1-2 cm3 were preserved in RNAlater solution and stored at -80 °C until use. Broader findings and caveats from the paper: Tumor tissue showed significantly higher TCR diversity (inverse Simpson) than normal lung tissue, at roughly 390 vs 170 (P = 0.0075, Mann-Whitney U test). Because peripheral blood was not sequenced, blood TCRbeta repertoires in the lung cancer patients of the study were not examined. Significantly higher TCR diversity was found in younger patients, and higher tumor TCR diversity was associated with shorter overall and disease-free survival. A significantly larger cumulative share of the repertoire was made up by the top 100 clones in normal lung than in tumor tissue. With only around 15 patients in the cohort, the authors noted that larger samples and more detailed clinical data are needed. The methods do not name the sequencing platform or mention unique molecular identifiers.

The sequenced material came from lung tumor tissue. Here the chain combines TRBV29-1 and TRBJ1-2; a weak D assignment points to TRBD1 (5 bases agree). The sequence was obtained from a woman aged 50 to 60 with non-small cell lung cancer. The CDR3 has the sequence CSVEDQGIYSYTF. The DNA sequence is TGCAGCGTTGAAGATCAGGGTATCTATAGTTACACCTTC.